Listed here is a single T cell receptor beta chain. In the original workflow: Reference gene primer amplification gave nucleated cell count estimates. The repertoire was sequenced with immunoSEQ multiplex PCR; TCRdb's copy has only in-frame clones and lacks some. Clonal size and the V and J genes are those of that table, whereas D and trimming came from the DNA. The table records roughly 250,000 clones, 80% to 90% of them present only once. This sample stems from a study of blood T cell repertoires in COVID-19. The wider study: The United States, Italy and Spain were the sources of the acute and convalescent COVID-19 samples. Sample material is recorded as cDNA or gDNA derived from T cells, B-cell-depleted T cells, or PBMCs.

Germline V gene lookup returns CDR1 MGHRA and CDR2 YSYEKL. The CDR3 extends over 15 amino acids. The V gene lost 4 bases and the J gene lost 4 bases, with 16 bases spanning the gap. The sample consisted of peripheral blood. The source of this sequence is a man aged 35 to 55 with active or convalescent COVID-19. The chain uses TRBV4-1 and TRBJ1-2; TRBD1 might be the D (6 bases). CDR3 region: CASSPSPTGFYGYTF. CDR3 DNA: TGCGCCAGCAGCCCCTCACCGACAGGATTCTATGGCTACACCTTC.